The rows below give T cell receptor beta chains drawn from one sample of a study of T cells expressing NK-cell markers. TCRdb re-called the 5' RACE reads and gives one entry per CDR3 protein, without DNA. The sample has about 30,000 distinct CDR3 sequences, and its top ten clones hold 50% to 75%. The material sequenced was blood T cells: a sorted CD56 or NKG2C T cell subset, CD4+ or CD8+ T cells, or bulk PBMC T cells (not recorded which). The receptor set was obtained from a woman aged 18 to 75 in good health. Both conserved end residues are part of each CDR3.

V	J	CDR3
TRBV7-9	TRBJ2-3	CASSGDARRDTQYF
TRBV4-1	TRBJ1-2	CASSLGDGLVVGDSYTF
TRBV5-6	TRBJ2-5	CASSQPIDETQYF
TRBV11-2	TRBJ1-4	CASRTTFYSEKLFF
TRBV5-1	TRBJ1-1	CASRKGQENTEAFF
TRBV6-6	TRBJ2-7	CASSYADYEQYF
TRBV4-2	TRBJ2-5	CASSQDLLVYETQYF
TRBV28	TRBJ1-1	CASSSIQGTEAFF
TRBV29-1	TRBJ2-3	CSVELTTEVSDTQYF
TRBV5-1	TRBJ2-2	CASSSDSGRAAGELFF
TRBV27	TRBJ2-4	CASSLTGGPAKNIQYF
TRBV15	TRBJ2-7	CATSSRTSRSYEQYF
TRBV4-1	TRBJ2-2	CASSREGFGGELFF
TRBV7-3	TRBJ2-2	CASSGYANTGELFF
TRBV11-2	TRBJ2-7	CASSLTRGDYEQYF
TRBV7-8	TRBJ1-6	CASSLKQGGNSPLHF
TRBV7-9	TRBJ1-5	CASSQQGQGPNQPQHF
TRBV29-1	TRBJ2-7	CSVMAGEDEQYF
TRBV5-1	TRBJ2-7	CASRPVGGQDYEQYF
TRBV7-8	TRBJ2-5	CASSTPGQGRGETQYF
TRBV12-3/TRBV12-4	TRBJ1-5	CASSADRGQPQHF
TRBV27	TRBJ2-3	CASSFKVRGTDTQYF
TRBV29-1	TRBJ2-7	CSVEDLRTSGEYEQYF
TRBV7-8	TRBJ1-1	CASSPPGWSNTEAFF
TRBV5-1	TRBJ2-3	CASSSHRQTDTQYF
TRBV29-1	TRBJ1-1	CSVPDGGYTEAFF
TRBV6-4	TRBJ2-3	CASSDSSGGATDTQYF
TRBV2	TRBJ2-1	CASSDGGANSNEQFF
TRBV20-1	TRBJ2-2	CSAFAGTSGRFGTGELFF
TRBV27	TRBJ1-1	CASSLVSGGGYTEAFF
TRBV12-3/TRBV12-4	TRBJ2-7	CASRSDYEQYF
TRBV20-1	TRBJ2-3	CSARVSPMGTDTQYF
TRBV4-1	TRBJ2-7	CASSQEPQRSSYEQYF
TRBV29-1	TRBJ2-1	CSVEQDSGNNEQFF
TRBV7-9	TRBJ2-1	CASSLSYSYNEQFF
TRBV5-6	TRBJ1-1	CASSWDRDTEAFF
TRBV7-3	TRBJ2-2	CASSWGRGPGELFF
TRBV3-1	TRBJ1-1	CASSQSLGAGTEAFF
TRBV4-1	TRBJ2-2	CASSQPGLESNTGELFF
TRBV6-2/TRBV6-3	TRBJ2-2	CASSLGTQPGELFF
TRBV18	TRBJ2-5	CASSPQHSGQETQYF
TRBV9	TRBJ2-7	CASSVEGTGSYEQYF
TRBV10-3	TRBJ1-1	CAISESKGTFVYTEAFF
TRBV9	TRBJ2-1	CASSVGGGASNEQFF
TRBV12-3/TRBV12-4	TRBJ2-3	CASRSTGTGEDTQYF
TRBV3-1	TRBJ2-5	CASSQELAGEGQETQYF
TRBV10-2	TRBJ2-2	CASSPGTTGELFF
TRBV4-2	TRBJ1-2	CASSQDKGQRNYGYTF
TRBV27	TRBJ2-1	CASTADRSSYNEQFF
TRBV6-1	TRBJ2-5	CASSVTGTGQSQYF
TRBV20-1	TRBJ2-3	CSARPRDPPPTQYF
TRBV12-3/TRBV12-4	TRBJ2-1	CASSFGVRDANEQFF
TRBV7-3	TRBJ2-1	CASSLKTGTLFNEQFF
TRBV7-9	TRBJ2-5	CASRRTSGREVETQYF
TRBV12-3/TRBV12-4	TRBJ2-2	CASSFGRGVGELFF
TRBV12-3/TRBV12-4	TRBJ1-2	CASSLTTNYGYTF
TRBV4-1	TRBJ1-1	CTSSQRRGGNTEAFF
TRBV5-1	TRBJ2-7	CASSLGTPSYEQYF
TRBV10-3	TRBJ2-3	CAIKQAGEDTQYF
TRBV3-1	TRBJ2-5	CASSQEFARGGETQYF